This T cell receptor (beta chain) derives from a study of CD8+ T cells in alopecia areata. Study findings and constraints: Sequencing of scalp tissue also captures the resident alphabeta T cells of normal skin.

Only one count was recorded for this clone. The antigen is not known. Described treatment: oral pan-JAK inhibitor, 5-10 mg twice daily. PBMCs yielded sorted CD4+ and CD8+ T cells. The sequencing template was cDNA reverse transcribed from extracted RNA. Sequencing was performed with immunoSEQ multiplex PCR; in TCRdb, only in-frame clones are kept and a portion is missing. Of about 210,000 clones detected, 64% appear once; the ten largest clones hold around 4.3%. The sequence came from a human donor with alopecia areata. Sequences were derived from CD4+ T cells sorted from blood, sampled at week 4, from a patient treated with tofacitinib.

CDR3 region: CASSVQPTNTGELFF. For the CDR3, the DNA is TGTGCCAGCAGCGTTCAACCCACGAACACCGGGGAGCTGTTTTTT. The chain recombines TRBV9 with TRBJ2-2; D gene unclear. V lost 2 bases, J lost 0 bases, and 8 bases lay in between. The CDR3 covers 15 residues. Germline V gives CDR1 SGDLS, CDR2 YYNGEE.